This paragraph reports one TCR beta chain. Assay used: immunoSEQ multiplex PCR; TCRdb lists only in-frame clones, some missing. Of tens of thousands of clones in the sample, more than 85% were seen once. The data originate from a study of T cell changes during pregnancy in multiple sclerosis. V trimming: 7 bases; J trimming: 6 bases; junction bases outside the gene matches: 5. CDR1 MNHNY and CDR2 SVGAGI come from the germline V gene (reference sequence). This CDR3 region has 12 residues. The clonotype comes from a female donor in good health, enrolled as a control in a pregnancy study. The gene calls are TRBV6-6 and TRBJ1-2, with 7 nucleotides matching TRBD1. Source: CD4+ T cells from peripheral blood mononuclear cells, taken in the third trimester of pregnancy. As DNA, the CDR3 is TGTGCCAGCAAGGGACAGAACAATGGCTACACCTTC. It specifies CASKGQNNGYTF.